This T cell receptor beta chain comes out of a study of cytomegalovirus exposure and HLA in healthy donors. Study-wide results and limits: Compared with the roughly 670-donor mean, an Asian-associated ancestry cluster reportedly had fewer N-insertions, according to a later analysis.

This clone was seen a few times. Its specificity is unknown. Germline lookup yields CDR1 MNHEY and CDR2 SMNVEV (reference sequence). The CDR3 covers 16 residues. The V gene lost 1 base and the J gene lost 2 bases, with 15 bases spanning the gap. The PCR employed 60 Vbeta primers together with 13 Jbeta primers. Produced via immunoSEQ multiplex PCR; TCRdb's table is partial and in-frame only. The table includes some 120,000 clones, roughly four fifths detected once. The rearrangement uses TRBV27 and TRBJ2-7, with D perhaps TRBD2 (6 bases). The sequence was obtained from a man aged 40-55 years in good health and CMV-seronegative. Sample: PBMCs. CDR3 amino acids: CASSLFAGQEAYEQYF. CDR3 nucleotide sequence: TGTGCCAGCAGTTTATTTGCGGGGCAAGAGGCCTACGAGCAGTACTTC.